These T cell receptor beta chains were read from a single sample in a study of molecular identifiers for immune sequencing clone quantification. Each CDR3 protein is one row after TCRdb ran MiXCR on the PCR reads. The sample yields over 550,000 distinct CDR3 sequences, 25% seen once. Specimen: naive CD8+ T cells from blood, with Jurkat cell RNA spiked in. All receptors come from a human donor in good health. Some libraries in this study had Jurkat cell RNA spiked in. Each CDR3 is given with its conserved first and last residue. Each record gives: J gene, V gene, CDR3 length, clone size, D gene, CDR3 DNA, CDR3 protein. D genes are given only for firm matches. The size field is filled for only some rows; it gives once, few, many or a size class.

J gene: TRBJ1-2
V gene: TRBV12-3/TRBV12-4
CDR3 length: 13
clone size: many
D gene: NA
CDR3 DNA: TGTGCCAGCAGTTTAGGTACTAACTATGGCTACACCTTC
CDR3 protein: CASSLGTNYGYTF

J gene: TRBJ2-7
V gene: TRBV19
CDR3 length: 14
clone size: few
D gene: TRBD1
CDR3 DNA: TGTGCCAGTAGTTGGGGACAGGGAATCTACGAGCAGTACTTC
CDR3 protein: CASSWGQGIYEQYF

J gene: TRBJ1-1
V gene: TRBV7-9
CDR3 length: 15
clone size: many
D gene: NA
CDR3 DNA: TGTGCCAGTCTCTATAGGGATGGTCCGAACACTGAAGCTTTCTTT
CDR3 protein: CASLYRDGPNTEAFF

J gene: TRBJ2-3
V gene: TRBV3-1
CDR3 length: 15
clone size: NA
D gene: NA
CDR3 DNA: TGTGCCAGCAGCCAAGGAGGGTTTGTCACAGATACGCAGTATTTT
CDR3 protein: CASSQGGFVTDTQYF

J gene: TRBJ2-7
V gene: TRBV7-9
CDR3 length: 11
clone size: many
D gene: NA
CDR3 DNA: TGTGCCAGCAGCCGGAGCTACGAGCAGTACTTC
CDR3 protein: CASSRSYEQYF

J gene: TRBJ2-3
V gene: TRBV6-5
CDR3 length: 15
clone size: few
D gene: TRBD2
CDR3 DNA: TGTGCCAGCATGATCGCTAGCGGGGTCGCAGATACGCAGTATTTT
CDR3 protein: CASMIASGVADTQYF

J gene: TRBJ2-7
V gene: TRBV20-1
CDR3 length: 15
clone size: many
D gene: TRBD2
CDR3 DNA: TGCAGTGCTAGAGATCGAGATAGCGGGAGCGACGAGCAGTACTTC
CDR3 protein: CSARDRDSGSDEQYF

J gene: TRBJ2-7
V gene: TRBV19
CDR3 length: 15
clone size: NA
D gene: TRBD2
CDR3 DNA: TGTGCCAGTAGTATAGGAGTCGCTAGCGGGTACGAGCAGTACTTC
CDR3 protein: CASSIGVASGYEQYF

J gene: TRBJ2-7
V gene: TRBV19
CDR3 length: 14
clone size: NA
D gene: TRBD2
CDR3 DNA: TGTGCCAGTAGTGGTGCTAGCGGTAACTACGAGCAGTACTTC
CDR3 protein: CASSGASGNYEQYF

J gene: TRBJ2-1
V gene: TRBV7-2
CDR3 length: 16
clone size: many
D gene: NA
CDR3 DNA: TGTGCCAGCAGCGGATGGACTGATTTCACCTACAATGAGCAGTTCTTC
CDR3 protein: CASSGWTDFTYNEQFF

J gene: TRBJ1-5
V gene: TRBV19
CDR3 length: 16
clone size: NA
D gene: NA
CDR3 DNA: TGTGCCAGTAGCCGGAGGTCGGGATATAGCAATCAGCCCCAGCATTTT
CDR3 protein: CASSRRSGYSNQPQHF

J gene: TRBJ1-1
V gene: TRBV7-8
CDR3 length: 15
clone size: NA
D gene: NA
CDR3 DNA: TGTGCCAGCAGCTTAGTGGAGGGGCTGAACACTGAAGCTTTCTTT
CDR3 protein: CASSLVEGLNTEAFF

J gene: TRBJ2-7
V gene: TRBV7-9
CDR3 length: 14
clone size: many
D gene: TRBD2
CDR3 DNA: TGTGCCAGCAGCCAGGCGGGAGAGGCCTACGAGCAGTACTTC
CDR3 protein: CASSQAGEAYEQYF

J gene: TRBJ2-7
V gene: TRBV20-1
CDR3 length: 15
clone size: many
D gene: NA
CDR3 DNA: TGCAGTGCTAGAGATCGTCGCAGAAGCTCCTACGAGCAGTACTTC
CDR3 protein: CSARDRRRSSYEQYF

J gene: TRBJ1-1
V gene: TRBV5-6
CDR3 length: 16
clone size: NA
D gene: TRBD1
CDR3 DNA: TGTGCCAGCACCTGGGTGACAGGGGGCGCGCACACTGAAGCTTTCTTT
CDR3 protein: CASTWVTGGAHTEAFF

J gene: TRBJ2-2
V gene: TRBV4-1
CDR3 length: 16
clone size: NA
D gene: TRBD1
CDR3 DNA: TGCGCCAGCAGCCAAATGGGGACAGGGGTGTCCGGGGAGCTGTTTTTT
CDR3 protein: CASSQMGTGVSGELFF

J gene: TRBJ2-7
V gene: TRBV20-1
CDR3 length: 12
clone size: NA
D gene: NA
CDR3 DNA: TGCAGTGCTAGTTATGGTTCCTACGAGCAGTACTTC
CDR3 protein: CSASYGSYEQYF

J gene: TRBJ2-7
V gene: TRBV2
CDR3 length: 15
clone size: few
D gene: TRBD1
CDR3 DNA: TGTGCCAGCAGTGAAAAGGTGACAGGGAGAAACGAGCAGTACTTC
CDR3 protein: CASSEKVTGRNEQYF

J gene: TRBJ2-7
V gene: TRBV20-1
CDR3 length: 14
clone size: few
D gene: TRBD2
CDR3 DNA: TGCAGTGCTAGAGCAGCGGGGGGGGGCTACGAGCAGTACTTC
CDR3 protein: CSARAAGGGYEQYF

J gene: TRBJ1-1
V gene: TRBV12-5
CDR3 length: 13
clone size: NA
D gene: NA
CDR3 DNA: TGTGCTAGTGCTACTCGGGGGCGAACTGAAGCTTTCTTT
CDR3 protein: CASATRGRTEAFF

J gene: TRBJ1-4
V gene: TRBV12-3/TRBV12-4
CDR3 length: 17
clone size: many
D gene: TRBD1
CDR3 DNA: TGTGCCAGCAGTCCTCGCGGGCAGGGGGACACTAATGAAAAACTGTTTTTT
CDR3 protein: CASSPRGQGDTNEKLFF

J gene: TRBJ1-5
V gene: TRBV27
CDR3 length: 13
clone size: NA
D gene: NA
CDR3 DNA: TGTGCCAGCAGTTCCGTAAGCAATCAGCCCCAGCATTTT
CDR3 protein: CASSSVSNQPQHF

J gene: TRBJ1-4
V gene: TRBV5-8
CDR3 length: 15
clone size: few
D gene: NA
CDR3 DNA: TGTGCCAGCAGCCCGGACGGCCGAACTAATGAAAAACTGTTTTTT
CDR3 protein: CASSPDGRTNEKLFF

J gene: TRBJ2-7
V gene: TRBV7-9
CDR3 length: 13
clone size: few
D gene: TRBD1
CDR3 DNA: TGTGCCAGCAGCTTATTACAGGGGGACGAGCAGTACTTC
CDR3 protein: CASSLLQGDEQYF

J gene: TRBJ2-7
V gene: TRBV6-5
CDR3 length: 18
clone size: many
D gene: TRBD2
CDR3 DNA: TGTGCCAGCAGCGTCGGACTAGCGGGAGGGCCAATTCCGTACGAGCAGTACTTC
CDR3 protein: CASSVGLAGGPIPYEQYF

J gene: TRBJ2-2
V gene: TRBV10-1
CDR3 length: 13
clone size: NA
D gene: NA
CDR3 DNA: TGCGCCAGCAGTACCCAGGGATTCGGGGAGCTGTTTTTT
CDR3 protein: CASSTQGFGELFF